The present T cell receptor beta chain was sequenced within a study of cytomegalovirus exposure and HLA in healthy donors. This CDR3 is built from 16 residues. Germline V CDR1 and CDR2: MNHNS, SASEGT. V lost 1 base to trimming and J lost 7 bases; unmatched junction nucleotides: 13. The PCR contained 60 Vbeta and 13 Jbeta primers. Data came from immunoSEQ multiplex PCR; TCRdb stores just in-frame clones and leaves some out. In the table there are around 37,000 clones, about 67% of which are singletons. Findings of the study overall: Later analysis identified a missense DCLRE1C variant that was linked to TCR beta V- and J-gene trimming. Researchers catalogued approximately 160 TCR beta chains as cytomegalovirus-associated. Reportedly, cytomegalovirus status was diagnosed with high sensitivity and specificity.

In this sample, this clone is medium-sized. Its target is not known. Donors counted as nominally healthy when sampled, yet unrecorded immune exposures were likely. The chain links TRBV6-1 to TRBJ2-7; 7 nucleotides agree with TRBD1. The specimen was PBMCs. The sequence was obtained from a man aged 25-40 years in good health and CMV-seronegative. CDR3: CASSEVGDRVTGEQYF. CDR3 in DNA: TGTGCCAGCAGTGAAGTAGGCGACAGGGTGACGGGGGAGCAGTACTTC.